A single sample gave rise to the 25 T cell receptor beta chains below, sequenced in a study of blood T cell repertoires in COVID-19. Assay used: immunoSEQ multiplex PCR; TCRdb lists only in-frame clones, some missing. This sample has around 200,000 clones, with roughly 80% found just once. The specimen sequenced was peripheral blood. The receptors stem from a human donor in a cohort sampled during active COVID-19.

The V gene is TRBV6-4, the J gene TRBJ2-3; 8 bases line up with TRBD2. The CDR3 spans 15 residues. Germline V CDR1 and CDR2: MRHNA, SNTAGT. V lost 2 bases to trimming and J lost 2 bases; unmatched junction nucleotides: 3. The CDR3 nucleotides read TGTGCCAGCAGTGACCGAGCGGGGGACACAGATACGCAGTATTTT. Translation: CASSDRAGDTDTQYF.

The V call is TRBV6-5, the J call TRBJ2-7; 10 nucleotides match TRBD1. Germline V lookup: CDR1 MNHEY, CDR2 SVGAGI. The CDR3 extends over 14 amino acids. Unmatched junction bases numbered 6, after V lost 7 bases and J lost 3 bases. CDR3 nucleotides: TGTGCCAGCACCCCCGGACAGGGGGTCTACGAGCAGTACTTC. Translated, it gives CASTPGQGVYEQYF.

V and J are TRBV5-6 and TRBJ1-6; 10 bases line up with TRBD1. The CDR3 consists of 16 residues. CDR1 and CDR2 from the germline V gene are SGHDT and YYEEEE. V lost 1 base, J lost 9 bases, and 7 bases stayed unmatched. CDR3 DNA sequence: TGTGCCAGCAGCTTGTACGGGGACAGGGGAAGTTCACCCCTCCACTTT. Translation: CASSLYGDRGSSPLHF.

Of note for this clone: This sample also contains other DNA sequences that code for the same CDR3. V usage is TRBV6-6 and J usage is TRBJ1-4, with 10 bases matching TRBD1. Germline loops: CDR1 MNHNY, CDR2 SVGAGI (reference sequence). Germline trimming cut 2 bases from V and 5 bases from J; bases unmatched to any gene: 2. The CDR3 length is 15 residues. CDR3 residues: CASSYPGQGNEKLFF. The CDR3 DNA follows: TGTGCCAGCAGTTACCCGGGACAGGGGAATGAAAAACTGTTTTTT.

This clone turned up a few times. The genes are TRBV3-1 (or the pseudogene TRBV3-2) and TRBJ1-1, with a possible D match to TRBD1 (6 bases). The CDR3 has 14 residues. V dropped 4 bases and J dropped 4 bases, with 13 bases sitting between them. Germline CDR1 reads LGHDT; CDR2 reads YNNKEL (reference sequence). CDR3 residues: CASSPREGGTEAFF. The DNA for the CDR3 is TGTGCCAGCAGCCCTAGGGAAGGGGGCACTGAAGCTTTCTTT.

This chain joins TRBV27 and TRBJ2-7; D possibly corresponds to TRBD2 (6 bases). V shed 8 bases and J shed 0 bases, with 8 bases lying between them. Germline assignment: CDR1 MNHEY and CDR2 SMNVEV (reference sequence). This CDR3 spans 12 amino acids. This CDR3 reads CASGGNSYEQYF. The CDR3 bases are TGTGCCAGCGGGGGGAACTCCTACGAGCAGTACTTC.

The DNA of the CDR3 is TGTGCCAGCAGCCAAGCGACAGGGGGTAACAATCAGCCCCAGCATTTT. Protein product: CASSQATGGNNQPQHF. The rearrangement links TRBV3-1 (or the pseudogene TRBV3-2) to TRBJ1-5; 9 bases fit TRBD1. The length of the CDR3 is 16 residues. CDR1 LGHDT and CDR2 YNNKEL come from the germline V gene (reference sequence). The ends lost 1 base at V and 3 bases at J; junction bases unmatched: 4.

The chain carries TRBV5-6 and TRBJ1-1, with 8 bases lining up with TRBD1. CDR1 is SGHDT and CDR2 is YYEEEE in the germline V gene. V shed 2 bases and J 8 bases; nucleotides not matched to a gene: 2. The CDR3 contains 12 residues. The chain's CDR3 is CASSFGQGEAFF. DNA for the CDR3: TGTGCCAGCAGCTTCGGACAGGGAGAAGCTTTCTTT.

In its sample, this clone was seen a few times. This rearrangement joins TRBV28 to TRBJ1-4, with 11 bases matching TRBD1. CDR1 is MDHEN, CDR2 SYDVKM, per germline. The length of the CDR3 is 16 residues. The junction had 8 bases not matched to a gene; V was cut back by 3 bases and J by 8 bases. The CDR3 loop reads CASSFWTGGAGEKLFF. In nucleotides, the CDR3 is TGTGCCAGCAGTTTCTGGACAGGGGGCGCGGGAGAAAAACTGTTTTTT.

The chain links TRBV30 to TRBJ1-3; 12 bases map to TRBD1. The ends lost 3 bases at V and 2 bases at J; junction bases unmatched: 5. CDR3 size: 16 residues. The germline CDR1 and CDR2 sequences are GTSNPN and SVGIG (reference sequence). CDR3 amino acids: CAWSRDRGPPGNTIYF. The CDR3 nucleotides are TGTGCCTGGAGCCGGGACAGGGGGCCACCTGGAAACACCATATATTTT.

The chain is built from TRBV6-6 and TRBJ2-7, with D uncertain. The CDR3 runs 15 residues. Germline lookup yields CDR1 MNHNY and CDR2 SVGAGI (reference sequence). V was trimmed by 2 bases and J by 4 bases, leaving 15 bases between them. The CDR3 coding sequence is TGTGCCAGCAGTTACGTGCAGGCGAAGAATTACGAGCAGTACTTC. Protein: CASSYVQAKNYEQYF.

The chain carries TRBV7-2 and TRBJ1-1; 9 positions agree with TRBD1. With V trimmed by 4 bases and J by 11 bases, 14 bases remained unmatched. Germline V lookup: CDR1 SGHTA, CDR2 FQGNSA. This CDR3 is built from 15 residues. The CDR3 loop is CASSWTGTGFLQAFF. CDR3 nucleotide sequence: TGTGCCAGCAGCTGGACCGGGACAGGGTTCCTTCAGGCTTTCTTT.

The chain couples TRBV6-4 to TRBJ1-6, with 8 bases fitting TRBD1. The CDR3 extends over 14 amino acids. V lost 5 bases and J lost 8; bases outside the gene matches: 5. Germline V gene lookup returns CDR1 MRHNA and CDR2 SNTAGT. This CDR3 is CASSITGGDSPLHF. CDR3 in DNA: TGTGCCAGCAGTATTACAGGGGGTGATTCACCCCTCCACTTT.

This rearrangement joins TRBV28 to TRBJ2-3; tentative D call: TRBD2 (6 bases). V shed 3 bases and J shed 2 bases, with 12 bases lying between them. The CDR3 is 15 residues long. Germline V gene lookup returns CDR1 MDHEN and CDR2 SYDVKM. CDR3 protein: CASSLGGLSTDTQYF. The CDR3 DNA reads TGTGCCAGCAGTTTGGGAGGACTCTCCACAGATACGCAGTATTTT.

The chain employs TRBV6-5 and TRBJ1-1; 10 bases are shared with TRBD1. V shed 6 bases and J 10 bases; nucleotides not matched to a gene: 8. CDR3 length: 13 amino acids. CDR1 is MNHEY and CDR2 is SVGAGI in the germline V gene. CDR3 sequence: CASSRPGQGTAFF. DNA of the CDR3: TGTGCCAGCAGCAGACCGGGACAGGGGACAGCTTTCTTT.

The chain links TRBV18 to TRBJ2-2; 14 bases are a match to TRBD2. J was trimmed by 1 base and V by 3 bases; bases with no gene match: 4. Germline values: CDR1 KGHSH, CDR2 LQKENI. This CDR3 is built from 18 residues. The CDR3 DNA reads TGTGCCAGCTCACCTCGGACTAGCGGGAGGCGGAACACCGGGGAGCTGTTTTTT. Translated: CASSPRTSGRRNTGELFF. The whole variable domain, filled in from reference TRBV18 and TRBJ2-2, reads NAGVMQNPRHLVRRRGQEARLRCSPMKGHSHVYWYRQLPEEGLKFMVYLQKENIIDESGMPKERFSAEFPKEGPSILRIQQVVRGDSAAYFCASSPRTSGRRNTGELFFGEGSRLTVL.

The rearrangement links TRBV7-2 to TRBJ2-7; D gene uncertain. The germline V gene encodes CDR1 SGHTA and CDR2 FQGNSA. Trimming left V 9 bases short and J 0 bases short, with 15 bases between. The CDR3 spans 14 residues. The CDR3 protein is CASSTGGLSYEQYF. CDR3 coding DNA: TGTGCCAGTAGCACTGGCGGTCTCTCCTACGAGCAGTACTTC.

This clone was observed once. The CDR3 is CASSVTPGTGVYGYTF. The DNA for the CDR3 is TGTGCCAGCAGTGTTACCCCCGGGACAGGGGTCTATGGCTACACCTTC. This chain uses TRBV5-5 with TRBJ1-2; 10 nucleotides line up with TRBD1. The germline CDR1 and CDR2 sequences are SGHKS and YYEKEE (reference sequence). Germline trimming cut 5 bases from V and 4 bases from J; bases unmatched to any gene: 11. The CDR3 consists of 16 residues. The whole variable domain, filled in from reference TRBV5-5 and TRBJ1-2, reads DAGVTQSPTHLIKTRGQQVTLRCSPISGHKSVSWYQQVLGQGPQFIFQYYEKEERGRGNFPDRFSARQFPNYSSELNVNALLLGDSALYLCASSVTPGTGVYGYTFGSGTRLTVV.

V gene TRBV12-3 or TRBV12-4 combines with J gene TRBJ2-1; tentatively, D is TRBD1 (5 bases). V lost 3 bases and J 6 bases, leaving 9 bases between the germline ends. The CDR3 is 13 amino acids. CDR3 DNA: TGTGCCAGCAGTTTGTATAGGGGCAATGAGCAGTTCTTC. It encodes CASSLYRGNEQFF.

The chain carries TRBV2 and TRBJ1-6; D unclear. V shed 4 bases and J shed 7 bases, with 8 bases lying between them. Germline-derived CDR1 and CDR2 are SNHLY and FYNNEI. This CDR3 contains 13 residues. The CDR3 is CASSAGRNSPLHF. CDR3 coding DNA: TGTGCCAGCAGTGCAGGTCGCAATTCACCCCTCCACTTT.

The gene calls are TRBV7-8 and TRBJ1-2; D is unresolved. Trimming left V 2 bases short and J 8 bases short, with 9 bases between. The germline gives CDR1 SGHVS, CDR2 FQNEAQ. This CDR3 contains 12 residues. Here the CDR3 reads CASSLNGGGYTF. CDR3 nucleotide sequence: TGTGCCAGCAGCTTAAACGGCGGCGGCTACACCTTC.

This chain uses TRBV13 with TRBJ2-7, with 11 bases that match TRBD2. Germline CDR1 PRHDT, CDR2 FYEKMQ (reference sequence). The CDR3 loop spans 16 amino acids. V trimming: 4 bases; J trimming: 3 bases; junction bases outside the gene matches: 8. The chain's CDR3 is CASSSISGRVDYEQYF. The CDR3 nucleotides read TGTGCCAGCAGCTCGATTAGCGGGAGGGTAGACTACGAGCAGTACTTC. The complete variable domain, with remaining parts taken from reference TRBV13 and TRBJ2-7, reads AAGVIQSPRHLIKEKRETATLKCYPIPRHDTVYWYQQGPGQDPQFLISFYEKMQSDKGSIPDRFSAQQFSDYHSELNMSSLELGDSALYFCASSSISGRVDYEQYFGPGTRLTVT.

This clone was detected a few times. The V gene is TRBV5-4, the J gene TRBJ2-7; 9 nucleotides line up with TRBD1. The germline V gene encodes CDR1 SGHNT and CDR2 YYREEE (reference sequence). Trimming removed 4 bases from V and 0 bases from J; junction bases left unmatched: 5. The CDR3 loop spans 15 amino acids. DNA of the CDR3: TGTGCCAGCAGCCCGGGGACAGGGAGCTCCTACGAGCAGTACTTC. Translation gives CASSPGTGSSYEQYF.

The chain joins TRBV19 to TRBJ2-7, with 11 bases lining up with TRBD2. The V and J ends lost 3 bases and 3 bases, in that order; junction bases with no gene match: 10. CDR1 is LNHDA, CDR2 SQIVND, per germline (reference sequence). This CDR3 contains 17 residues. Here the CDR3 reads CASSISPTSGSFYEQYF. CDR3 nucleotide sequence: TGTGCCAGTAGTATCAGCCCCACTAGCGGGAGTTTCTACGAGCAGTACTTC.

The chain is built from TRBV5-8 and TRBJ1-1; D remains ambiguous. V was shortened by 0 bases and J by 10 bases, with 10 bases between the two germline ends. The CDR3 length is 12 residues. Germline CDR1 is SGHTS and CDR2 is YDEGEE. The CDR3 is CASSLGLRGAFF. Written as DNA, the CDR3 is TGTGCCAGCAGCTTGGGTCTCCGGGGAGCTTTCTTT.